This TCR beta chain was recovered during a study of T cells expressing NK-cell markers. CDR1 SNHLY and CDR2 FYNNEI come from the germline V gene. CDR3 length: 15 amino acids. TCRdb reanalyzed the 5' RACE reads and collapses them to one entry per CDR3 protein, without DNA. In total, the table holds some 150,000 distinct CDR3 sequences. Of note for this clonotype: Antigen specificity is unknown.

Study-wide findings and caveats: Clones of NKG2C+ T cells that had expanded were of unclear HCMV specificity.

The source of this sequence is a man aged 18 to 30 in good health. Specimen: blood T cells: a sorted CD56 or NKG2C T cell subset, CD4+ or CD8+ T cells, or bulk PBMC T cells (not recorded which). This chain joins TRBV2 and TRBJ2-1; the D call from TCRdb, TRBD2, cannot be confirmed without DNA. This chain's CDR3 is CAAAWAGTNQVEQFF.